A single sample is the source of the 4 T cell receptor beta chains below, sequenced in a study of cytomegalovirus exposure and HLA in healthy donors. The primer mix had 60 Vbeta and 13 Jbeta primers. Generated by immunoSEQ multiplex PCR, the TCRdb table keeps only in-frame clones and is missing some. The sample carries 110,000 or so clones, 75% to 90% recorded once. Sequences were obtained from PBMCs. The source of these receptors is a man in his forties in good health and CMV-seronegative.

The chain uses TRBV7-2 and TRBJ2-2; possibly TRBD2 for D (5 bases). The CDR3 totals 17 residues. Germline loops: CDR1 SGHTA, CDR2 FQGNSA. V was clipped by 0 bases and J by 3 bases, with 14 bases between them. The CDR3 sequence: CASSLAWAGGDTGELFF. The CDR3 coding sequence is TGTGCCAGCAGCTTAGCGTGGGCAGGAGGCGACACCGGGGAGCTGTTTTTT.

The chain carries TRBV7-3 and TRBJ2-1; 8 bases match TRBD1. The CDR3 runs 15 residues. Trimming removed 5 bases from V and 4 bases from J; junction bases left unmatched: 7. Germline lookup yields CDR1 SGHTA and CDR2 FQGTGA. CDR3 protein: CASSLGGQGYNEQFF. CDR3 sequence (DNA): TGTGCCAGCAGCCTGGGCGGACAGGGATACAATGAGCAGTTCTTC. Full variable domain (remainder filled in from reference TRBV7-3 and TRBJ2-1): GAGVSQTPSNKVTEKGKYVELRCDPISGHTALYWYRQSLGQGPEFLIYFQGTGAADDSGLPNDRFFAVRPEGSVSTLKIQRTERGDSAVYLCASSLGGQGYNEQFFGPGTRLTVL.

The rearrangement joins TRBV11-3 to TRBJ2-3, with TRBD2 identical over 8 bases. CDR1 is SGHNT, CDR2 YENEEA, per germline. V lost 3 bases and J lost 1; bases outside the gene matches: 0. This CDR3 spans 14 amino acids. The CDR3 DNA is TGTGCCAGCAGCTTGACTAGCGGCACAGATACGCAGTATTTT. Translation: CASSLTSGTDTQYF.

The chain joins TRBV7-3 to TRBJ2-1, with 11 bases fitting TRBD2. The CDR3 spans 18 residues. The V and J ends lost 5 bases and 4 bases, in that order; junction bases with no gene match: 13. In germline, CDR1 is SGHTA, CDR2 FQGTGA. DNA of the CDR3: TGTGCCAGCAGCCCTGGACTAGCGGGTGAGGCGGTTTACAATGAGCAGTTCTTC. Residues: CASSPGLAGEAVYNEQFF.